This is a list of T cell receptor beta chains from one sample in a study of blood T cells in healthy people across ages. TCRdb ran MiXCR on the 5' RACE reads and lists one entry per CDR3 protein. The repertoire holds 580,000 or so distinct CDR3 sequences, with more than 45% as singletons. The sequencing sample was made of blood. These receptors were collected from a man of 80 years or more in good health. Both conserved end residues are part of each CDR3. Each record gives: CDR3 protein, CDR3 DNA, clone size, V gene, D gene, J gene. The D gene is left open where the match is weak. Expanded clones are given a class, and other clones once, few, many or no size at all.

CASSQDGREAEAFF | TGTGCCAGCAGCCAAGATGGGAGGGAGGCAGAAGCTTTCTTT | NA | TRBV3-1 | NA | TRBJ1-1
CASSESQISYGYTF | TGTGCCAGCAGTGAAAGTCAGATCTCCTATGGCTACACCTTC | few | TRBV2 | NA | TRBJ1-2
CATSGGGGQGYEQYF | TGTGCCACCAGCGGGGGCGGGGGACAGGGCTACGAGCAGTACTTC | NA | TRBV15 | TRBD1 | TRBJ2-7
CASRAGAGGSYGYTF | TGTGCCAGCAGGGCGGGGGCAGGGGGTAGTTATGGCTACACCTTC | NA | TRBV6-5 | TRBD1 | TRBJ1-2
CASSLGTAGETQYF | TGTGCTAGCAGCTTAGGGACGGCGGGGGAGACCCAGTACTTC | once | TRBV7-7 | NA | TRBJ2-5
CASSPGGRMYEQYF | TGCGCCAGCAGCCCCGGCGGTCGTATGTACGAGCAGTACTTC | few | TRBV4-3 | NA | TRBJ2-7
CASRPRQGPYEQYF | TGTGCCAGCAGACCTAGACAGGGACCCTACGAGCAGTACTTC | few | TRBV28 | TRBD1 | TRBJ2-7
CASSSDRDDYEQYF | TGTGCCAGCAGTTCCGACAGGGATGACTACGAGCAGTACTTC | many | TRBV6-5 | TRBD1 | TRBJ2-7
CASSERVSNEQYF | TGTGCCAGTAGCGAGCGGGTCTCCAATGAGCAGTACTTC | once | TRBV19 | NA | TRBJ2-7
CASSQGDRNTEAFF | TGTGCCAGCAGCCAAGGGGACAGGAACACTGAAGCTTTCTTT | NA | TRBV3-1 | TRBD1 | TRBJ1-1
CASSLLGIPGNEQFF | TGTGCCAGCAGCTTGCTCGGGATCCCTGGGAATGAGCAGTTCTTC | NA | TRBV5-6 | NA | TRBJ2-1